These T cell receptor beta chains were read from a single sample in a study of human T cells and chemical hapten exposure. TCRdb called the 5' RACE reads again in MiXCR, with one record for every CDR3 protein. The sample has 150,000 or so distinct CDR3 sequences, approximately 4% seen once. The receptors were sampled from a female donor in good health. Each CDR3 is given with its conserved first and last residue. Each record gives: J gene, clone size, D gene, CDR3 length, V gene, CDR3 DNA, CDR3 protein. The D gene is left open where the match is weak. A clone size is listed for some rows: how often the clone was seen (once, few, many), or a class if it is expanded.

TRBJ1-6,few,.,14,TRBV12-3/TRBV12-4,TGTGCCAGCAGTTTAGGATTGGGGGATTCACCCCTCCACTTT,CASSLGLGDSPLHF
TRBJ2-7,many,.,13,TRBV20-1,TGCAGTGCCCGTGAGGGGTTTTCCTACGAGCAGTACTTC,CSAREGFSYEQYF
TRBJ1-5,many,.,17,TRBV3-1,TGTGCCAGCAGCCACGGCGGGCGGGGCAGCTTCAATCAGCCCCAGCATTTT,CASSHGGRGSFNQPQHF
TRBJ1-2,many,.,12,TRBV3-1,TGTGCCAGCAGCCGTGACTTTTATGGCTACACCTTC,CASSRDFYGYTF
TRBJ2-5,few,TRBD2,15,TRBV5-1,TGCGCCAGCAGCGTACTAGCGGGGACCCAAGAGACCCAGTACTTC,CASSVLAGTQETQYF
TRBJ1-2,few,.,14,TRBV7-2,TGTGCCAGCAGCCTTCGACAGGAGATCTATGGCTACACCTTC,CASSLRQEIYGYTF
TRBJ2-1,many,.,18,TRBV9,TGTGCCAGCAGCGCCGCCCCGGGCAGGTCGAGCTCCTACAATGAGCAGTTCTTC,CASSAAPGRSSSYNEQFF
TRBJ2-3,many,TRBD2,13,TRBV27,TGTGCCAGCAAGCTAGCGGGGACAGATACGCAGTATTTT,CASKLAGTDTQYF
TRBJ1-4,many,TRBD1,10,TRBV2,TGTGCCACCATGGACAGGAGACTGTTTTTT,CATMDRRLFF
TRBJ1-6,many,.,17,TRBV18,TGTGCCAGCTCACCACCGGGGCAGGGGCGATACGCTTCACCCCTCCACTTT,CASSPPGQGRYASPLHF
TRBJ1-5,.,.,13,TRBV6-2/TRBV6-3,TGTGCCAGCAGTCAGGGAGGGAATCAGCCCCAGCATTTT,CASSQGGNQPQHF
TRBJ2-1,many,.,17,TRBV7-9,TGTGCCAGCAGCACGGCACCGGGACTGGCTTCCAACAATGAGCAGTTCTTC,CASSTAPGLASNNEQFF
TRBJ1-2,many,.,12,TRBV10-3,TGTGCCATCAGTGAGGTGTCCTCGGGCTACACCTTC,CAISEVSSGYTF
TRBJ1-1,.,.,11,TRBV12-3/TRBV12-4,TGTGCCAGCAGTTCGGGCCTTGGGGTTTTCTTT,CASSSGLGVFF
TRBJ2-5,many,.,13,TRBV18,TGTGCCAGCTCACCACGGGGAAAAGAGACCCAGTACTTC,CASSPRGKETQYF
TRBJ1-1,many,.,15,TRBV7-9,TGTGCCAGCAGCTTAGAAGAGACCTGGAACACTGAAGCTTTCTTT,CASSLEETWNTEAFF
TRBJ2-5,many,TRBD2,15,TRBV7-3,TGTGCCAGCAACCCTGGGGGGGAGATCCAAGAGACCCAGTACTTC,CASNPGGEIQETQYF
TRBJ2-3,.,.,17,TRBV27,TGTGCCAGCAGCGGACCCAAGCTCTTCATAGCACAAGATACGCAGTATTTT,CASSGPKLFIAQDTQYF
TRBJ2-5,many,.,15,TRBV12-3/TRBV12-4,TGTGCCAGCAGGGACCTCAAAACTTACCAAGAGACCCAGTACTTC,CASRDLKTYQETQYF
TRBJ2-7,many,.,11,TRBV27,TGTGCCAGCAGTCAGGGGCACAAGGAGTACTTC,CASSQGHKEYF
TRBJ2-2,.,TRBD1,14,TRBV5-1,TGCGCCAGCAGCGGGACAGTGAACACCGGGGAGCTGTTTTTT,CASSGTVNTGELFF
TRBJ2-1,.,.,19,TRBV27,TGCACCAGCAGTTTATCCCCGGAGACACCTACAATGTCGGGTAGTGAGCAGTTCTTC,CTSSLSPETPTMSGSEQFF
TRBJ2-1,.,.,14,TRBV27,TGTGCCAGCCGACCAGGGTGGCCGGGCAATGAGCAGTTCTTC,CASRPGWPGNEQFF
TRBJ1-1,many,TRBD1,17,TRBV4-1,TGCGCCAGCAGCCAAGATCTATTCGGACAGGGGCCTACTGAAGCTTTCTTT,CASSQDLFGQGPTEAFF
TRBJ2-3,many,.,20,TRBV5-1,TGCGCCAGCAGCTTGGCCAGGGTTTTGGACGGGTCCTTTAGCACAGATACGCAGTATTTT,CASSLARVLDGSFSTDTQYF
TRBJ1-2,many,TRBD1,12,TRBV19,TGTGCCAGTAAGGGACAGGGGCATGGCTACACCTTC,CASKGQGHGYTF
TRBJ1-3,many,.,16,TRBV7-8,TGTGCCAGCAGCTCCCAACAGGGTGTCTTAGGGAACACCATATATTTT,CASSSQQGVLGNTIYF
TRBJ2-3,many,.,12,TRBV2,TGTGCCAGCAAGGGCAGGGCTGATACGCAGTATTTT,CASKGRADTQYF
TRBJ2-7,.,.,11,TRBV20-1,TGCAGTGCTAGGGGGGTCTACGAGCAGTACTTC,CSARGVYEQYF
TRBJ1-2,few,.,12,TRBV20-1,TGCAGTGCAATTGACAGAACCTATGGCTACACCTTC,CSAIDRTYGYTF
TRBJ2-2,many,.,14,TRBV4-3,TGCGCCAGCAGCCAAGATGGGGTGACGGGGGAGCTGTTTTTT,CASSQDGVTGELFF
TRBJ2-3,many,.,12,TRBV5-1,TGCGCCAGCAGTCGAGACAGGACTCCCCAGTATTTT,CASSRDRTPQYF
TRBJ2-7,many,TRBD1,13,TRBV9,TGTGCCAGCAGCAGGAACTCCAGGGACAGGGTGTACTTC,CASSRNSRDRVYF
TRBJ1-1,many,.,12,TRBV7-9,TGTGCCAGCAGCCGCACAGGGAATGAAGCTTTCTTT,CASSRTGNEAFF
TRBJ1-6,many,.,14,TRBV6-5,TGTGCCACCCGCCCGACCGGGGCAAGTTCACCCCTCCACTTT,CATRPTGASSPLHF
TRBJ2-1,many,.,13,TRBV28,TGTGCCAGCGGGCAGACCTCCTACAATGAGCAGTTCTTC,CASGQTSYNEQFF
TRBJ2-3,many,.,13,TRBV7-2,TGTGCCAGCAGCTTAGCGCCCTGGGATACGCAGTATTTT,CASSLAPWDTQYF
TRBJ1-2,many,.,11,TRBV2,TGTGCCAGCAGTGCAGGGAATGGCTACACCTTC,CASSAGNGYTF
TRBJ2-3,many,TRBD2,14,TRBV5-4,TGTGCCAGCAGTCCGCGGGGGGGGACTACAACGCAGTATTTT,CASSPRGGTTTQYF
TRBJ2-1,many,.,12,TRBV30,TGTGCCGGAGGGGAGGCTTACAATGAGCAGTTCTTC,CAGGEAYNEQFF
TRBJ2-3,many,.,14,TRBV5-1,TGCGCCAGCAGCTTGGGCCCCGGGGACGACACGCAGTATTTT,CASSLGPGDDTQYF
TRBJ2-3,few,.,15,TRBV7-6,TGTGCCAGCAGCTTAGGGGCGCGCCGCACAGATACGCAGTATTTT,CASSLGARRTDTQYF
TRBJ2-4,many,TRBD1,13,TRBV6-2/TRBV6-3,TGTGCCAGCAGTTACACAGGGGTGGACATTCAGTACTTC,CASSYTGVDIQYF
TRBJ1-5,many,.,13,TRBV19,TGTGCCACCCATGATTATAGCAATCAGCCCCAGCATTTT,CATHDYSNQPQHF
TRBJ1-1,few,TRBD1,16,TRBV4-2,TGTGCCAGCAGCCGATCCGGGACAGGGTGGGCCACTGAAGCTTTCTTT,CASSRSGTGWATEAFF
TRBJ1-1,few,TRBD1,14,TRBV12-3/TRBV12-4,TGTGCCAGCATCCAGGGGGAATGGGGCACTGAAGCTTTCTTT,CASIQGEWGTEAFF
TRBJ2-7,many,.,12,TRBV5-1,TGCGCCAGCAGCTTCACAGGGTGCGAGCAGTACTTC,CASSFTGCEQYF
TRBJ2-6,many,.,14,TRBV14,TGTGCCAGCAGCCATACATCTGGGGCCAACGTCCTGACTTTC,CASSHTSGANVLTF
TRBJ2-3,many,TRBD2,16,TRBV7-2,TGTGCCAGCAGCTTAGGCTATACTAGCGGGGGAAATACGCAGTATTTT,CASSLGYTSGGNTQYF
TRBJ1-1,many,.,14,TRBV4-3,TGCGCCAGCAGCCAAGGACCCGGGATCGCTGAAGCTTTCTTT,CASSQGPGIAEAFF
TRBJ2-7,many,.,15,TRBV3-1,TGTGCCAGCAGCCCCGATTCCCCGAACCCTAGGGAGCAGTACTTC,CASSPDSPNPREQYF
TRBJ1-2,.,TRBD1,16,TRBV11-2,TGTGCCAGCAGCCGAACGGACAGGGGGAAAGACTATGGCTACACCTTC,CASSRTDRGKDYGYTF
TRBJ1-6,many,.,13,TRBV20-1,TGCAGTGCTAGATCTCCAGGGGCAACACCCCTCCACTTT,CSARSPGATPLHF
TRBJ1-4,few,.,14,TRBV30,TGTGCCTGGAGTGTACTTTCGGGTAGTGAAAAACTGTTTTTT,CAWSVLSGSEKLFF
TRBJ1-5,many,.,17,TRBV7-2,TGTGCCAGCAGCTTATCAGCCGGACCTCCGGGGAATCAGCCCCAGCATTTT,CASSLSAGPPGNQPQHF